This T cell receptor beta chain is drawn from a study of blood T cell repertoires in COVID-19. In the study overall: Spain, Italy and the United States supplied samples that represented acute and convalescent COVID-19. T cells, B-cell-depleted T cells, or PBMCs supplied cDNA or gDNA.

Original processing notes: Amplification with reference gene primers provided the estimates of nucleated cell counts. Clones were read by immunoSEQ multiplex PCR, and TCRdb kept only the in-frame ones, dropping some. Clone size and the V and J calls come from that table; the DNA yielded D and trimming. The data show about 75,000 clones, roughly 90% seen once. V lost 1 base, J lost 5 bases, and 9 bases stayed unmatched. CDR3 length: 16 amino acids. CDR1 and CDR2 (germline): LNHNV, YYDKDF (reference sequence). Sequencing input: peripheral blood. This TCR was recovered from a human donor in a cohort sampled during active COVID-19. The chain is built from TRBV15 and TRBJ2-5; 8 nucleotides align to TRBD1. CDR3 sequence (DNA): TGTGCCACCAGCAGAGGGGGGCAGGGGGCTTCGGAGACCCAGTACTTC. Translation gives CATSRGGQGASETQYF.